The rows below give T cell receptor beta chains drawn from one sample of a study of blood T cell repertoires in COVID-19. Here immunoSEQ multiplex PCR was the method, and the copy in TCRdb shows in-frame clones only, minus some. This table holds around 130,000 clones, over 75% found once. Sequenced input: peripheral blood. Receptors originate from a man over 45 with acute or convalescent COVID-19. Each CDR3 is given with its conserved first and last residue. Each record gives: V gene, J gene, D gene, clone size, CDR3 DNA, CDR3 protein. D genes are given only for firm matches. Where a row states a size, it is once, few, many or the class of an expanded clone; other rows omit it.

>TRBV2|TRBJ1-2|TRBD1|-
TGTGCCAGCAGCTGGGACAGGGGAGGCTACACCTTC
CASSWDRGGYTF
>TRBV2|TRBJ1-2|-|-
TGTGTGGGGGCGGCAGAATATAACTATGGCTACACCTTC
CVGAAEYNYGYTF
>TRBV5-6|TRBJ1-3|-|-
TGTGCCAGCAGCCTGGCGGGACTCTCTGGAAACACCATATATTTT
CASSLAGLSGNTIYF
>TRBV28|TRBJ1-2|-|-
TGTGCCAGCAGAGAGACCCCTAGCGAGGGAGGCTACACCTTC
CASRETPSEGGYTF
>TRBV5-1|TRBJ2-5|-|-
TGCGCCAGCAGCCCCCGGTCCCAAGAGACCCAGTACTTC
CASSPRSQETQYF
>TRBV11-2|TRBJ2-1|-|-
TGTGCCAGCAGCTTGACAGATAGCTCCTACAATGAGCAGTTCTTC
CASSLTDSSYNEQFF
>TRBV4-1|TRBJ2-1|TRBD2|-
TGCGCCAGCAGCCAAGTTTCAGCGGGAGCTCTCTACAATGAGCAGTTCTTC
CASSQVSAGALYNEQFF
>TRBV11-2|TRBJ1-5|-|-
TGTGCCAGCAGCCGTGACATTCGCCAGCCCCAGCATTTT
CASSRDIRQPQHF
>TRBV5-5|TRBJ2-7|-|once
TGTGCCAGCAGCTTGGCCACCGGTTACGAGCAGTACTTC
CASSLATGYEQYF
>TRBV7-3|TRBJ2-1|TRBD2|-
TGTGCCAGCAGCTTAACGTCTGGGACTAGCGGGGCGACGCAGTTCTTC
CASSLTSGTSGATQFF
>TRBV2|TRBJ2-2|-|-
TGTGCCAGCAGTGTCAGGTCTACCGGGGAGCTGTTTTTT
CASSVRSTGELFF
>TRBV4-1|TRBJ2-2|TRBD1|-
TGCGCCAGCAGCGCGGACAGGGGGGGGGAGCTGTTTTTT
CASSADRGGELFF
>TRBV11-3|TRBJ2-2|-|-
TGTGCCAGCAGCTCCCACAGAGACACCGGGGAGCTGTTTTTT
CASSSHRDTGELFF
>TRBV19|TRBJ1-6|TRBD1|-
TGTGCCAGTAGGCAGGGGGAATCACCCCTCCACTTT
CASRQGESPLHF
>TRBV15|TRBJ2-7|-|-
TGTGCCACCAGCATTAGGAGGGTATACGACGAGCAGTACTTC
CATSIRRVYDEQYF
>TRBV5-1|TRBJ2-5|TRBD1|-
TGCGCCAGCAGCTTAGAGACAGGGGGTGGAGAGACCCAGTACTTC
CASSLETGGGETQYF
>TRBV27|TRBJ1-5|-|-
TGTGCCAGCAGTTTACGAACAGGCAATCAGCCCCAGCATTTT
CASSLRTGNQPQHF
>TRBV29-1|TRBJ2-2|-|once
TGCAGCGTTGGTAAGGCAGGAGGCACCGGGGAGCTGTTTTTT
CSVGKAGGTGELFF
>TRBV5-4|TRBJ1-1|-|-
TGTGCCAGCAGCAATCCGAAGGGGCGCGGCACTGAAGCTTTCTTT
CASSNPKGRGTEAFF
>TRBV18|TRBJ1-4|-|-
TGTGCCAGCTCACCGTTGCAGGAGGCTAATGAAAAACTGTTTTTT
CASSPLQEANEKLFF
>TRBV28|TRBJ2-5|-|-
TGTGCCAGCAGCTCTCTTTCGGGTTTGGAGACCCAGTACTTC
CASSSLSGLETQYF
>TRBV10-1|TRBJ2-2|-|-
TGCGCTACTTCTACGAACACCGGGGAGCTGTTTTTT
CATSTNTGELFF
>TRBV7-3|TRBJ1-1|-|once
TGTGCCAGCAGCTCCCGGAACACTGAAGCTTTCTTT
CASSSRNTEAFF
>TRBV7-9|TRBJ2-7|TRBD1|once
TGTGCCAGCAGCGCTCGGACAGGGTACGGCGAGCAGTACTTC
CASSARTGYGEQYF
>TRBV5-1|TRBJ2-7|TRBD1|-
TGCGCCAGCAGCACAGACAGGGGGCAGGGGGAGCAGTACTTC
CASSTDRGQGEQYF
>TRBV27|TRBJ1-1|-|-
TGTGCCAGTAGCTCAAAGGAGTACAATGAAGCTTTCTTT
CASSSKEYNEAFF
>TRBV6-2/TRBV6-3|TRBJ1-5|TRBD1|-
TGTGCCAGCAGCCCCACCCCCGGACAGGATGGGTGGTCCCAGCATTTT
CASSPTPGQDGWSQHF
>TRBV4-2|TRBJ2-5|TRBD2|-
TGTGCCAGCAGCCAACCCCCTAGCGGGGGGCCTAGAGAGACCCAGTACTTC
CASSQPPSGGPRETQYF
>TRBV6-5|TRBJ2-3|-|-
TGTGCCAGCAGCCGTGTCTCTAGCACAGATACGCAGTATTTT
CASSRVSSTDTQYF
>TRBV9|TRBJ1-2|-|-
TGTGCCAGCAGCCCTCAAGGAGATGCTAACTATGGCTACACCTTC
CASSPQGDANYGYTF
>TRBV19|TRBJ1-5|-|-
TGTGCCAGTAGTATCGGTTTCTATAGCAATCAGCCCCAGCATTTT
CASSIGFYSNQPQHF
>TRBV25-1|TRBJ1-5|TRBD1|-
TGTGCCAGCAGTCCCGGGACAGGGGTTGCTCAGCCCCAGCATTTT
CASSPGTGVAQPQHF
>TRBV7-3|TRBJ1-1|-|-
TGTGCCAGCAGCCCCCGGGACGGGGGGCCGGGGAACACTGAAGCTTTCTTT
CASSPRDGGPGNTEAFF
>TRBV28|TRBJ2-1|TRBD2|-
TGTGCCAGCAGTTTATGGGCTAGCGGGAGAAGTGAAAATGAGCAGTTCTTC
CASSLWASGRSENEQFF
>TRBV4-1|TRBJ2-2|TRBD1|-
TGCGCCAGTCGAGAGGGACAGAGGAACACCGGGGAGCTGTTTTTT
CASREGQRNTGELFF